This is a list of T cell receptor beta chains from one sample in a study of CD8 T cells in Susac syndrome. One entry per CDR3 protein, called by TCRdb with MiXCR from the immunoSEQ multiplex PCR reads. Among about 73,000 distinct CDR3 sequences listed, about 95% were seen once. The material sequenced was CD8+ T cells from PBMCs. These receptors were obtained from a human donor with multiple sclerosis. Each CDR3 is given with its conserved first and last residue. The D gene is left open where the match is weak. Clone size is shown for a subset of rows, as once, few, many or a class of expanded clone.

d_gene: TRBD2
j_gene: TRBJ2-5
abundance: -
v_gene: TRBV5-1
CDR3nt: TGCGCCAGCAGCTTGGTAGGGGCGGGAGGACCCCAAGAGACCCAGTACTTC
CDR3aa: CASSLVGAGGPQETQYF

d_gene: -
j_gene: TRBJ1-1
abundance: -
v_gene: TRBV19
CDR3nt: TGTGCCAGTAGTATCTCTGGGGCCTCAAACACTGAAGCTTTCTTT
CDR3aa: CASSISGASNTEAFF

d_gene: -
j_gene: TRBJ2-7
abundance: -
v_gene: TRBV29-1
CDR3nt: TGCAGCGTTGAAGATCGGGAGATCTCCTACGAGCAGTACTTC
CDR3aa: CSVEDREISYEQYF

d_gene: -
j_gene: TRBJ2-2
abundance: -
v_gene: TRBV9
CDR3nt: TGTGCCAGCAGCGCTTCAGGGGCCACCGGGGAGCTGTTTTTT
CDR3aa: CASSASGATGELFF

d_gene: -
j_gene: TRBJ2-7
abundance: few
v_gene: TRBV13
CDR3nt: TGTGCCAGCAGCTCTCTGGCCGCCGCCTACGAGCAGTACTTC
CDR3aa: CASSSLAAAYEQYF

d_gene: -
j_gene: TRBJ1-2
abundance: -
v_gene: TRBV10-2
CDR3nt: TGCGCCAGCGGGCGGTCCTCGATTAACGAGCTCAACTATGGCTACACCTTC
CDR3aa: CASGRSSINELNYGYTF

d_gene: -
j_gene: TRBJ2-1
abundance: -
v_gene: TRBV5-4
CDR3nt: TGTGCCAGCAGCTCTCACGGGAGTAATGAGCAGTTCTTC
CDR3aa: CASSSHGSNEQFF

d_gene: TRBD2
j_gene: TRBJ2-3
abundance: -
v_gene: TRBV3-1
CDR3nt: TGTGCCAGCAGCCAAGAGAGGACTAGCGGGAGGTTGGCTAGCACAGATACGCAGTATTTT
CDR3aa: CASSQERTSGRLASTDTQYF

d_gene: TRBD1
j_gene: TRBJ2-1
abundance: -
v_gene: TRBV27
CDR3nt: TGTGCCAGCAGTCTCCGGACAGGGATAGGGGATGAGCAGTTCTTC
CDR3aa: CASSLRTGIGDEQFF

d_gene: -
j_gene: TRBJ1-2
abundance: -
v_gene: TRBV5-4
CDR3nt: TGTGCCAGCAGCGATCCAGGAGGGGATGGCTACACCTTC
CDR3aa: CASSDPGGDGYTF

d_gene: TRBD1
j_gene: TRBJ1-1
abundance: -
v_gene: TRBV7-9
CDR3nt: TGTGCCAGCAGCCTACAGGGGTGGCAAACTGAAGCTTTCTTT
CDR3aa: CASSLQGWQTEAFF

d_gene: -
j_gene: TRBJ1-2
abundance: -
v_gene: TRBV5-6
CDR3nt: TGTGCCAGCAGCCTCGGACAGAGCAACTATGGCTACACCTTC
CDR3aa: CASSLGQSNYGYTF

d_gene: -
j_gene: TRBJ2-5
abundance: once
v_gene: TRBV13
CDR3nt: TGTGCCAGCAGCTTATGGGCAGCCCAAGAGACCCAGTACTTC
CDR3aa: CASSLWAAQETQYF

d_gene: -
j_gene: TRBJ2-2
abundance: few
v_gene: TRBV5-1
CDR3nt: TGCGCCAGCAGCTTGGAAAGGAACACCGGGGAGCTGTTTTTT
CDR3aa: CASSLERNTGELFF

d_gene: -
j_gene: TRBJ2-7
abundance: -
v_gene: TRBV29-1
CDR3nt: TGCAGCGTTGAAGCACAGCTCGACGAGCAGTACTTC
CDR3aa: CSVEAQLDEQYF

d_gene: -
j_gene: TRBJ1-1
abundance: -
v_gene: TRBV7-2
CDR3nt: TGTGCCAGCAGCCCCGACAGGATTAACACTGAAGCTTTCTTT
CDR3aa: CASSPDRINTEAFF

d_gene: -
j_gene: TRBJ1-2
abundance: -
v_gene: TRBV9
CDR3nt: TGTGCCAGCAGCGAAGGGTTCTATGGCTACACCTTC
CDR3aa: CASSEGFYGYTF

d_gene: TRBD1
j_gene: TRBJ2-7
abundance: -
v_gene: TRBV4-1
CDR3nt: TGCGCCAGCAGCCATAATCCGGGACAGGGGGTCTACGAGCAGTACTTC
CDR3aa: CASSHNPGQGVYEQYF

d_gene: TRBD1
j_gene: TRBJ1-3
abundance: once
v_gene: TRBV7-9
CDR3nt: TGTGCCAGCAGTTACGGACAGGGGCTAACTGGAAACACCATATATTTT
CDR3aa: CASSYGQGLTGNTIYF

d_gene: TRBD2
j_gene: TRBJ2-7
abundance: -
v_gene: TRBV12-3/TRBV12-4
CDR3nt: TGTGCCAGCAGGCGGGGGAGGAGCGAGCAGTACTTC
CDR3aa: CASRRGRSEQYF

d_gene: -
j_gene: TRBJ2-1
abundance: once
v_gene: TRBV29-1
CDR3nt: TGCAGCGTTGGGAGAACAGGCTCCTACAATGAGCAGTTCTTC
CDR3aa: CSVGRTGSYNEQFF

d_gene: -
j_gene: TRBJ1-2
abundance: -
v_gene: TRBV29-1
CDR3nt: TGCAGCGTTGATTTCTTGGGACCGATAACGTATGGCTACACCTTC
CDR3aa: CSVDFLGPITYGYTF

d_gene: -
j_gene: TRBJ1-2
abundance: -
v_gene: TRBV3-1
CDR3nt: TGTGCCAGCAGCCAAGGGATAGGGGGGATGGCCTACACCTTC
CDR3aa: CASSQGIGGMAYTF

d_gene: -
j_gene: TRBJ2-2
abundance: -
v_gene: TRBV6-2/TRBV6-3
CDR3nt: TGTGCCAGCAGCCACCCTCCCCTGAGTGGGGAGCTGTTTTTT
CDR3aa: CASSHPPLSGELFF

d_gene: -
j_gene: TRBJ1-1
abundance: -
v_gene: TRBV5-4
CDR3nt: TGTGCCAGCAGCTCCCACGTCGTCAACACTGAAGCTTTCTTT
CDR3aa: CASSSHVVNTEAFF

d_gene: -
j_gene: TRBJ2-7
abundance: -
v_gene: TRBV12-3/TRBV12-4
CDR3nt: TGTGCCAGCAGCTCTACAGGGTACGAGCAGTACTTC
CDR3aa: CASSSTGYEQYF

d_gene: -
j_gene: TRBJ2-6
abundance: -
v_gene: TRBV19
CDR3nt: TGTGCCAGTAGTATGGGAGGCAGCGAGAACTCTGGGGCCAACGTCCTGACTTTC
CDR3aa: CASSMGGSENSGANVLTF

d_gene: TRBD2
j_gene: TRBJ2-3
abundance: -
v_gene: TRBV29-1
CDR3nt: TGCAGCGTTGAAGGGTTCCCTAGCGGAACTACGCCTAGCACAGATACGCAGTATTTT
CDR3aa: CSVEGFPSGTTPSTDTQYF

d_gene: TRBD1
j_gene: TRBJ1-1
abundance: -
v_gene: TRBV7-6
CDR3nt: TGTGCCAGCAGCCCCTTACAGGGGTCTGGCACTGAAGCTTTCTTT
CDR3aa: CASSPLQGSGTEAFF

d_gene: -
j_gene: TRBJ2-7
abundance: -
v_gene: TRBV12-3/TRBV12-4
CDR3nt: TGTGCCAGCAGTTCGGCAGGTGAAGAGTACTTC
CDR3aa: CASSSAGEEYF

d_gene: -
j_gene: TRBJ2-3
abundance: -
v_gene: TRBV27
CDR3nt: TGTGCCAGCAGTTTAGTCGGCACAGATACGCAGTATTTT
CDR3aa: CASSLVGTDTQYF

d_gene: -
j_gene: TRBJ2-7
abundance: -
v_gene: TRBV4-1
CDR3nt: TGCGCCAGCAGCCAAGCACCGGGACCATCCTACGAGCAGTACTTC
CDR3aa: CASSQAPGPSYEQYF

d_gene: -
j_gene: TRBJ1-2
abundance: -
v_gene: TRBV29-1
CDR3nt: TGCAGCGTTGAAGATGGGGGGGGCTATGGCTACACCTTC
CDR3aa: CSVEDGGGYGYTF

d_gene: TRBD2
j_gene: TRBJ2-1
abundance: -
v_gene: TRBV20-1
CDR3nt: TGCAGTGCTAATAGCGGGAGCCGCTACAATGAGCAGTTCTTC
CDR3aa: CSANSGSRYNEQFF

d_gene: TRBD2
j_gene: TRBJ2-5
abundance: -
v_gene: TRBV6-2/TRBV6-3
CDR3nt: TGTGCCAGCAGTTTCTACGGACTAGTTGGCCAAGAGACCCAGTACTTC
CDR3aa: CASSFYGLVGQETQYF

d_gene: -
j_gene: TRBJ2-5
abundance: -
v_gene: TRBV10-3
CDR3nt: TGTGCCATCAGTGAGTCTCCTCAGGGACAAGAGACCCAGTACTTC
CDR3aa: CAISESPQGQETQYF

d_gene: -
j_gene: TRBJ2-7
abundance: -
v_gene: TRBV6-2/TRBV6-3
CDR3nt: TGTGCCAGCAGCTTTCTCCACAGGGTCTACGAGCAGTACTTC
CDR3aa: CASSFLHRVYEQYF

d_gene: -
j_gene: TRBJ1-1
abundance: -
v_gene: TRBV4-3
CDR3nt: TGCGCCAGCAGCCAGCCCGGCGAGAGGAACACTGAAGCTTTCTTT
CDR3aa: CASSQPGERNTEAFF

d_gene: -
j_gene: TRBJ1-2
abundance: -
v_gene: TRBV3-1
CDR3nt: TGTGCCAGCAGCCAAGGAGGAAACTATGGCTACACCTTC
CDR3aa: CASSQGGNYGYTF

d_gene: TRBD1
j_gene: TRBJ1-1
abundance: -
v_gene: TRBV27
CDR3nt: TGTGCCAGCAGTAACCGACAGGGGCTCACTGAAGCTTTCTTT
CDR3aa: CASSNRQGLTEAFF

d_gene: -
j_gene: TRBJ2-3
abundance: -
v_gene: TRBV7-9
CDR3nt: TGTGCCATCCCCGTTTTGAGGGATACGCAGTATTTT
CDR3aa: CAIPVLRDTQYF